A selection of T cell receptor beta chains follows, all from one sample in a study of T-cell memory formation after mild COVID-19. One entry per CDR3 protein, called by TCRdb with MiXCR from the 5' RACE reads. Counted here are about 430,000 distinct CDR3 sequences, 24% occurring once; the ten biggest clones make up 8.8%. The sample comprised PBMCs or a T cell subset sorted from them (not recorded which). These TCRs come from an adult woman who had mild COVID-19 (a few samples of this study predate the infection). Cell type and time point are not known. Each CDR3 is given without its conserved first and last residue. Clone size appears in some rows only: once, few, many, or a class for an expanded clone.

cdr3_aa: AISLLASSSYNEQF; clone_size: -; j_call: TRBJ2-1; v_call: TRBV10-3
cdr3_aa: ASSEVGALQETQY; clone_size: few; j_call: TRBJ2-5; v_call: TRBV25-1
cdr3_aa: ASSLTNTGREAF; clone_size: few; j_call: TRBJ1-1; v_call: TRBV7-3
cdr3_aa: ASSYMTYYNEQF; clone_size: -; j_call: TRBJ2-1; v_call: TRBV6-2/TRBV6-3
cdr3_aa: ASSLFPQGDYEQY; clone_size: -; j_call: TRBJ2-7; v_call: TRBV5-1
cdr3_aa: ASSFARMNTEAF; clone_size: -; j_call: TRBJ1-1; v_call: TRBV5-5
cdr3_aa: ASSFEVGYGYT; clone_size: -; j_call: TRBJ1-2; v_call: TRBV7-2
cdr3_aa: ATSDHNAGSTEAF; clone_size: few; j_call: TRBJ1-1; v_call: TRBV24-1
cdr3_aa: SASLRRGTEAF; clone_size: many; j_call: TRBJ1-1; v_call: TRBV20-1
cdr3_aa: ASSPGRF; clone_size: -; j_call: TRBJ2-1; v_call: TRBV11-3
cdr3_aa: ASSERGEGTQY; clone_size: few; j_call: TRBJ2-5; v_call: TRBV2
cdr3_aa: ATSEPRRQGKNTGELF; clone_size: few; j_call: TRBJ2-2; v_call: TRBV24-1
cdr3_aa: ASSVGSMNTEAF; clone_size: few; j_call: TRBJ1-1; v_call: TRBV9
cdr3_aa: ASSLTLLPGQTTYGYT; clone_size: -; j_call: TRBJ1-2; v_call: TRBV18
cdr3_aa: ASSFTSGGSMNTEAF; clone_size: few; j_call: TRBJ1-1; v_call: TRBV12-3/TRBV12-4
cdr3_aa: ASSYDIEVVGTQY; clone_size: -; j_call: TRBJ2-3; v_call: TRBV6-2/TRBV6-3
cdr3_aa: ASSQGGTHWGNTEAF; clone_size: -; j_call: TRBJ1-1; v_call: TRBV3-1
cdr3_aa: ASSLVWGSNQPQH; clone_size: few; j_call: TRBJ1-5; v_call: TRBV5-5
cdr3_aa: ASSLMGALTDTQY; clone_size: -; j_call: TRBJ2-3; v_call: TRBV7-2
cdr3_aa: ASSATWETLYGYT; clone_size: few; j_call: TRBJ1-2; v_call: TRBV6-5
cdr3_aa: ASSDPSGSRGTQY; clone_size: -; j_call: TRBJ2-3; v_call: TRBV2
cdr3_aa: ASSSATSGVNGAQY; clone_size: -; j_call: TRBJ2-5; v_call: TRBV7-9
cdr3_aa: ASSEAAGVTYGYT; clone_size: once; j_call: TRBJ1-2; v_call: TRBV2
cdr3_aa: ASSYSAPSKRDRYNEQF; clone_size: -; j_call: TRBJ2-1; v_call: TRBV6-6
cdr3_aa: SARGRLRVRNGYT; clone_size: -; j_call: TRBJ1-2; v_call: TRBV20-1
cdr3_aa: ASRREEERTGELF; clone_size: once; j_call: TRBJ2-2; v_call: TRBV12-3/TRBV12-4
cdr3_aa: SVDWTSVETQY; clone_size: -; j_call: TRBJ2-5; v_call: TRBV29-1
cdr3_aa: ASSFRTGGLDNQPQH; clone_size: few; j_call: TRBJ1-5; v_call: TRBV14
cdr3_aa: ASSRQGNPEAF; clone_size: few; j_call: TRBJ1-1; v_call: TRBV14
cdr3_aa: AWSVGTGGRKLF; clone_size: -; j_call: TRBJ1-4; v_call: TRBV30
cdr3_aa: ASSRSIQNYGYT; clone_size: -; j_call: TRBJ1-2; v_call: TRBV5-6
cdr3_aa: SVEPSGRNEQF; clone_size: few; j_call: TRBJ2-1; v_call: TRBV29-1
cdr3_aa: ASSKRQGGTYEQY; clone_size: once; j_call: TRBJ2-7; v_call: TRBV6-1
cdr3_aa: ASSSLGGSSTDTQY; clone_size: few; j_call: TRBJ2-3; v_call: TRBV27
cdr3_aa: ASRDNRDRTDTQY; clone_size: -; j_call: TRBJ2-3; v_call: TRBV12-3/TRBV12-4
cdr3_aa: ASSQAPTGVFNEQY; clone_size: many; j_call: TRBJ2-7; v_call: TRBV4-1
cdr3_aa: ASSFTARMETQY; clone_size: -; j_call: TRBJ2-5; v_call: TRBV7-9
cdr3_aa: ASSFSRSGRRIATEAF; clone_size: -; j_call: TRBJ1-1; v_call: TRBV5-1
cdr3_aa: ASGVTDTQY; clone_size: -; j_call: TRBJ2-3; v_call: TRBV6-5
cdr3_aa: ASSLELENTEAF; clone_size: -; j_call: TRBJ1-1; v_call: TRBV12-3/TRBV12-4
cdr3_aa: SADTGIPYEQY; clone_size: -; j_call: TRBJ2-7; v_call: TRBV20-1
cdr3_aa: ASSQDGWEHRTDTQY; clone_size: -; j_call: TRBJ2-3; v_call: TRBV3-1
cdr3_aa: SVGGLYTEAF; clone_size: few; j_call: TRBJ1-1; v_call: TRBV29-1
cdr3_aa: ASETLVDRRNIQY; clone_size: -; j_call: TRBJ2-4; v_call: TRBV7-8
cdr3_aa: ASSQATGPGYT; clone_size: -; j_call: TRBJ1-2; v_call: TRBV4-1
cdr3_aa: SAYRGQGYGYT; clone_size: -; j_call: TRBJ1-2; v_call: TRBV20-1
cdr3_aa: ASSSYNQPQH; clone_size: -; j_call: TRBJ1-5; v_call: TRBV12-3/TRBV12-4
cdr3_aa: ASSFTGAGANVLT; clone_size: -; j_call: TRBJ2-6; v_call: TRBV12-3/TRBV12-4
cdr3_aa: SAPDHRVGTEAF; clone_size: few; j_call: TRBJ1-1; v_call: TRBV20-1
cdr3_aa: ASRSQPGQGTGNTIY; clone_size: -; j_call: TRBJ1-3; v_call: TRBV11-3
cdr3_aa: ASSVSSGIFTGELF; clone_size: few; j_call: TRBJ2-2; v_call: TRBV9
cdr3_aa: ASSSRTDSYEQY; clone_size: few; j_call: TRBJ2-7; v_call: TRBV5-1